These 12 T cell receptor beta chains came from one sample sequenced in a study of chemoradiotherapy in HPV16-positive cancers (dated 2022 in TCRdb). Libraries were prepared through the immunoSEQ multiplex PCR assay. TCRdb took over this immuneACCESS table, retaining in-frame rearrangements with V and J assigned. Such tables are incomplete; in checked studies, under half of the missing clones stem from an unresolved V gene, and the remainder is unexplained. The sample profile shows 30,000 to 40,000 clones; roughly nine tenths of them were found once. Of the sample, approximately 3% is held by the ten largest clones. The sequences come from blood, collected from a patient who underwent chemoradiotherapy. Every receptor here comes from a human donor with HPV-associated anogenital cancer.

DNA for the CDR3: TGTGCCAGCAGCCCCGTATCCCGCTTTGGAAACACCATATATTTT. Its translation: CASSPVSRFGNTIYF. This chain connects TRBV14 to TRBJ1-3, with D hard to call. This CDR3 has 15 amino acids. V was clipped by 4 bases and J by 3 bases, with 13 bases between them. Looked up from germline, CDR1 is SGHDN and CDR2 is FVKESK.

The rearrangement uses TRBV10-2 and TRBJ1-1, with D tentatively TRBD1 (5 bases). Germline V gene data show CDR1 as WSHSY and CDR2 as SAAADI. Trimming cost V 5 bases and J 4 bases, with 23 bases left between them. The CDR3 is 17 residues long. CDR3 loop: CASSKEFSGRLSTEAFF. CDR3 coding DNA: TGCGCCAGCAGTAAGGAGTTCTCGGGACGATTGAGCACTGAAGCTTTCTTT.

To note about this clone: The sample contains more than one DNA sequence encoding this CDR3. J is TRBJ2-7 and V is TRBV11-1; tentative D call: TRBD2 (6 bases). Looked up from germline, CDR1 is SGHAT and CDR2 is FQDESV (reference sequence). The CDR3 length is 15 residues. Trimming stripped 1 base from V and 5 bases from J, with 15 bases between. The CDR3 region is CASSLGGGNVDEQYF. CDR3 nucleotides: TGTGCCAGCAGCTTAGGGGGCGGGAACGTCGACGAGCAGTACTTC.

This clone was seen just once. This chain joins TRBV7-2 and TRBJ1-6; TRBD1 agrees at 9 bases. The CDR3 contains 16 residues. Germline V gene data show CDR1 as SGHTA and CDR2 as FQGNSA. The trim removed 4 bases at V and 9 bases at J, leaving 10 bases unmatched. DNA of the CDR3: TGTGCCAGCAGCTCCGACCGGACAGGGGCCGGTTCACCCCTCCACTTT. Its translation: CASSSDRTGAGSPLHF. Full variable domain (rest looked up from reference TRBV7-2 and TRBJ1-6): GAGVSQSPSNKVTEKGKDVELRCDPISGHTALYWYRQSLGQGLEFLIYFQGNSAPDKSGLPSDRFSAERTGGSVSTLTIQRTQQEDSAVYLCASSSDRTGAGSPLHFGNGTRLTVT.

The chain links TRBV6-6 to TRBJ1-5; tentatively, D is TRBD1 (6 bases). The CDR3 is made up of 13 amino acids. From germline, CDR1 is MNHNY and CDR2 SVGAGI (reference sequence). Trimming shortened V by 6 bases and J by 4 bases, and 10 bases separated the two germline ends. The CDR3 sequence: CASSGQQNQPQHF. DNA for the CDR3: TGTGCCAGCAGCGGACAGCAGAATCAGCCCCAGCATTTT.

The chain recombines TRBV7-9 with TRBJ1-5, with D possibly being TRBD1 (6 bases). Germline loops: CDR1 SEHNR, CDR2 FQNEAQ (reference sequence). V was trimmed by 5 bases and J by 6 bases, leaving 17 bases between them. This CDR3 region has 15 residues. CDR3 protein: CASSPRGGAGQPQHF. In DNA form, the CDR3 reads TGTGCCAGCAGCCCCCGGGGGGGGGCTGGTCAGCCCCAGCATTTT.

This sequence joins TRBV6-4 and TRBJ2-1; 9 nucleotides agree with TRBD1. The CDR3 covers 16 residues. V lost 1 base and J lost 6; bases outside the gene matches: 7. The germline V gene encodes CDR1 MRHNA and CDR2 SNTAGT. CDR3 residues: CASSDLGQGSGNEQFF. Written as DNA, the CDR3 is TGTGCCAGCAGTGACTTGGGACAGGGCTCAGGCAATGAGCAGTTCTTC.

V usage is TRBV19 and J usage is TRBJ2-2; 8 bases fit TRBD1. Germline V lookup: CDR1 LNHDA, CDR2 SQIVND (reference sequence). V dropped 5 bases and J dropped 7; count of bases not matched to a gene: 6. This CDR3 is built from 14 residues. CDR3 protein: CASSGTGGDGELFF. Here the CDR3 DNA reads TGTGCCAGTAGTGGGACAGGAGGGGACGGGGAGCTGTTTTTT.

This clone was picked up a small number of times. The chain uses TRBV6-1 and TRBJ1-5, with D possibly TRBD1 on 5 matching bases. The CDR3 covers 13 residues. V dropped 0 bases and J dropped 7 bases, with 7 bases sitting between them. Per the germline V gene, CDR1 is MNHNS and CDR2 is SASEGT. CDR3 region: CASSEAWGQPQHF. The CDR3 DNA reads TGTGCCAGCAGTGAAGCTTGGGGCCAGCCCCAGCATTTT.

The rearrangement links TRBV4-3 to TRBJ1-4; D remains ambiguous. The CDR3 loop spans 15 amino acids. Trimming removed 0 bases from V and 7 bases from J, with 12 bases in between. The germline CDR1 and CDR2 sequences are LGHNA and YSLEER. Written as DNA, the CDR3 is TGCGCCAGCAGCCAAGATCTCAACAAGGTTGAAAAACTGTTTTTT. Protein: CASSQDLNKVEKLFF.

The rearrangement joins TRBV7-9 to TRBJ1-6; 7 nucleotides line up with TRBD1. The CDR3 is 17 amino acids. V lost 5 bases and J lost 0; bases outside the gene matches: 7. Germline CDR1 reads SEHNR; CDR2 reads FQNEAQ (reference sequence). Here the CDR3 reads CASSPGQPSSYNSPLHF. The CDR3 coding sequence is TGTGCCAGCAGCCCGGGACAGCCAAGCTCCTATAATTCACCCCTCCACTTT.

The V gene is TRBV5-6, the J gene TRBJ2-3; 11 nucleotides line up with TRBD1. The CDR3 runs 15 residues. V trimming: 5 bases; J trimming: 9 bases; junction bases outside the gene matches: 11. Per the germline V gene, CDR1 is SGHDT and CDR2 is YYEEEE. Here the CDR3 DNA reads TGTGCCAGCAGAGGGACAGGGGGGATTTTTGAGACGCAGTATTTT. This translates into CASRGTGGIFETQYF.